These T cell receptor beta chains were read from a single sample in a study of cytomegalovirus exposure and HLA in healthy donors. The assay was immunoSEQ multiplex PCR, and TCRdb's table has in-frame clones only and misses some. The sample includes about 160,000 clones. The sequencing input was PBMCs. Every receptor here comes from a woman aged 55-70 years in good health and CMV-seronegative. Each CDR3 is given with its conserved first and last residue. D genes are given only for firm matches.

d_call | j_call | v_call | cdr3_nt | cdr3_aa
- | TRBJ1-5 | TRBV19 | TGTGCCAGTAGTAATACAGGGAAAGGTCAGCCCCAGCATTTT | CASSNTGKGQPQHF
- | TRBJ1-5 | TRBV2 | TGTGCCAGCAGTGACACGCAGGGAAGGCAGCCCCAGCATTTT | CASSDTQGRQPQHF
- | TRBJ1-2 | TRBV19 | TGTGCCAGTAGCCACCGGAGGGCTGGCTACACCTTC | CASSHRRAGYTF
TRBD1 | TRBJ1-6 | TRBV7-2 | TGTGCCAGCAGCTTAGGAACAGGGGGTCGTTCACCCCTCCACTTT | CASSLGTGGRSPLHF
- | TRBJ2-7 | TRBV2 | TGTGCCAGCAGTGGCAGCTCCTACGAGCAGTACTTC | CASSGSSYEQYF
- | TRBJ2-1 | TRBV19 | TGTGCCAGTAGTATGGTGGGGGGATACAATGAGCAGTTCTTC | CASSMVGGYNEQFF
- | TRBJ2-2 | TRBV6-1 | TGTGCCAGCAGGGAGCCCCCGGTGTCCGGGGAGCTGTTTTTT | CASREPPVSGELFF
TRBD1 | TRBJ2-3 | TRBV5-4 | TGTGCCAGCAGCGTCCGGGACAGGGAGCCAGATACGCAGTATTTT | CASSVRDREPDTQYF
TRBD2 | TRBJ2-1 | TRBV11-2 | TGTGCCAGCAGCTTAGAACTAGCGGTCTGGCAGTTCTTC | CASSLELAVWQFF
- | TRBJ2-7 | TRBV5-1 | TGCGCCAGCAGCTGGGTGGGCTACGAGCAGTACTTC | CASSWVGYEQYF
TRBD2 | TRBJ2-7 | TRBV6-5 | TGTGCCAGCACGGGGGGGCCCTACGAGCAGTACTTC | CASTGGPYEQYF
TRBD2 | TRBJ2-5 | TRBV5-1 | TGCGCCAGCAGCCCCTGGGTAGCGGGGGAACAAGAGACCCAGTACTTC | CASSPWVAGEQETQYF
TRBD1 | TRBJ2-7 | TRBV7-2 | TGTGCCAGCAGCCCCCGGACAGGAGTTCCATACTACGAGCAGTACTTC | CASSPRTGVPYYEQYF
- | TRBJ2-7 | TRBV6-1 | TGTGCCAGCTCGCACAGGTACTCCTACGAGCAGTACTTC | CASSHRYSYEQYF
TRBD2 | TRBJ2-5 | TRBV5-4 | TGTGCCAGCAGCCGGCATAGCGGGAGGGCCCTAGGGACCCAGTACTTC | CASSRHSGRALGTQYF
TRBD1 | TRBJ2-6 | TRBV29-1 | TGCAGCGTTAGGACAGGCTCCGGGGCCAACGTCCTGACTTTC | CSVRTGSGANVLTF
- | TRBJ1-1 | TRBV5-1 | TGCGCCAGCAGCTTGGGGCAGGAAGCTTTCTTT | CASSLGQEAFF
TRBD2 | TRBJ2-2 | TRBV18 | TGTGCCAGCTCACCAGGACTAGCGGGAGTAGTCGGGGAGCTGTTTTTT | CASSPGLAGVVGELFF
- | TRBJ2-7 | TRBV10-3 | TGTGCCATCTCCTCCGGGACACTCCTCGACGAGCAGTACTTC | CAISSGTLLDEQYF
- | TRBJ1-2 | TRBV18 | TGTGCCAGCTCACGGGAGGGACTCTATGGCTACACCTTC | CASSREGLYGYTF
TRBD2 | TRBJ2-3 | TRBV29-1 | TGCAGCTTCAAGGGAGGGACTAGGGAATCAGATACGCAGTATTTT | CSFKGGTRESDTQYF
- | TRBJ2-3 | TRBV19 | TGTGCCAGTAGTATAGGTTCAGCAGGGTCGCAGTATTTT | CASSIGSAGSQYF